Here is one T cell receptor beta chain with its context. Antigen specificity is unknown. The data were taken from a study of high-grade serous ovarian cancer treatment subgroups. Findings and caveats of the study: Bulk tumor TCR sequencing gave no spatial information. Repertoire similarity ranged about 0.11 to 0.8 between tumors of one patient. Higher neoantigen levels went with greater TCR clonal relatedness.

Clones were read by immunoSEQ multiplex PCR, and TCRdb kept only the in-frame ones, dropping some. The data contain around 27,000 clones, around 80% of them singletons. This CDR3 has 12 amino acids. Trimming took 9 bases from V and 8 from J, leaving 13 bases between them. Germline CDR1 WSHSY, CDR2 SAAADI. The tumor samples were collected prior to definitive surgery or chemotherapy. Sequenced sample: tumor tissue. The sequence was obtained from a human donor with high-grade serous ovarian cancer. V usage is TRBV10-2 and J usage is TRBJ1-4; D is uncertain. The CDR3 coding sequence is TGCGCCAGTTCCGGGCTCCGGGAAAAACTGTTTTTT. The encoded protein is CASSGLREKLFF.